These 20 T cell receptor beta chains were sequenced from one sample in a study of shared clonotypes between healthy human individuals. Assay: immunoSEQ multiplex PCR; the TCRdb copy retains only in-frame clones and omits some. The data show about 2.3 million clones, 92% seen once. Sequenced: naive CD4+ T cells from PBMCs. Subset denoted: CD45RA+ positively selected. Receptors originate from a man between 18 and 29 years old in good health. Some clones in this sample may be carry-over from other donors' samples.

Regarding this clone: In the same sample, other DNA sequences code for this CDR3. In nucleotides, the CDR3 is TGTGCCAGCAGCGGTCGGGGAGATACGCAGTATTTT. Translated, it gives CASSGRGDTQYF. This chain uses TRBV28 with TRBJ2-3; TRBD2 might be the D (5 bases). With 6 bases removed from V and 5 bases from J, the gap between germline ends came to 9 bases. Looked up from germline, CDR1 is MDHEN and CDR2 is SYDVKM. The CDR3 loop spans 12 amino acids.

In regard to this clone: The same CDR3 arises from other DNA sequences in this sample as well. The chain uses TRBV9 and TRBJ2-7, with TRBD2 matching over 11 bases. Germline CDR1 and CDR2: SGDLS and YYNGEE. CDR3 length: 15 residues. V shed 0 bases, J shed 6 bases, and the junction held 5 bases outside the gene matches. In DNA, the CDR3 is TGTGCCAGCAGCGTAGAAGGTCTAGCGGGAGGCGAGCAGTACTTC. Translating it yields CASSVEGLAGGEQYF. Complete variable domain (other parts from reference TRBV9 and TRBJ2-7): DSGVTQTPKHLITATGQRVTLRCSPRSGDLSVYWYQQSLDQGLQFLIQYYNGEERAKGNILERFSAQQFPDLHSELNLSSLELGDSALYFCASSVEGLAGGEQYFGPGTRLTVT.

The chain links TRBV7-9 to TRBJ2-7, with TRBD1 as a possible D gene (5 bases). V was pared by 0 bases and J by 2 bases, with 17 bases between. This CDR3 has 17 amino acids. CDR1 and CDR2 from the germline V gene are SEHNR and FQNEAQ (reference sequence). This CDR3 is CASSLAGEWQGAYEQYF. The CDR3 bases are TGTGCCAGCAGCTTAGCGGGTGAGTGGCAGGGCGCCTACGAGCAGTACTTC.

V is TRBV2 and J is TRBJ2-1; 8 nucleotides align to TRBD2. Germline-derived CDR1 and CDR2 are SNHLY and FYNNEI. Trimming took 6 bases from V and 2 from J; bases not matched to a gene: 3. CDR3 length: 14 residues. CDR3 residues: CASSREGTYNEQFF. The CDR3 DNA reads as TGTGCCAGCAGCCGGGAGGGGACCTACAATGAGCAGTTCTTC.

V usage is TRBV11-3 and J usage is TRBJ2-2; 9 nucleotides match TRBD2. V was clipped by 10 bases and J by 5 bases; unmatched bases: 8. Germline V gene lookup returns CDR1 SGHNT and CDR2 YENEEA. This CDR3 comprises 14 residues. The CDR3: CATNRAGGTGELFF. CDR3 DNA: TGTGCCACCAACCGAGCGGGAGGAACCGGGGAGCTGTTTTTT.

This chain connects TRBV7-9 to TRBJ2-6; 11 bases line up with TRBD1. In germline, CDR1 is SEHNR, CDR2 FQNEAQ (reference sequence). The CDR3 is 15 amino acids. V shed 5 bases, J shed 10 bases, and the junction held 7 bases outside the gene matches. For the CDR3, the DNA is TGTGCCAGCAGCGCCCGGACAGGGGGCGATAACGTCCTGACTTTC. Amino acids: CASSARTGGDNVLTF.

The chain couples TRBV4-2 to TRBJ2-1; 14 bases agree with TRBD2. Per the germline V gene, CDR1 is LGHNA and CDR2 is YNFKEQ. This CDR3 spans 19 amino acids. Trimming took 2 bases from V and 4 from J; bases not matched to a gene: 10. The CDR3 DNA reads as TGTGCCAGCAGCCAAATTACGACTAGCGGGAGGGCGCAGTACAATGAGCAGTTCTTC. Protein product: CASSQITTSGRAQYNEQFF.

The V call is TRBV14, the J call TRBJ1-2; D possibly corresponds to TRBD1 (5 bases). Germline-derived CDR1 and CDR2 are SGHDN and FVKESK. The CDR3 is 17 residues long. Trimming took 0 bases from V and 1 from J, leaving 15 bases between them. This CDR3 is CASSQDPRETINYGYTF. The CDR3 DNA sequence: TGTGCCAGCAGCCAAGATCCCAGGGAAACCATTAACTATGGCTACACCTTC.

The chain joins TRBV5-4 to TRBJ2-1; TRBD2 matches 8 bases. Germline assignment: CDR1 SGHNT and CDR2 YYREEE (reference sequence). V lost 4 bases to trimming and J lost 1 base; unmatched junction nucleotides: 7. The CDR3 is 16 amino acids. The CDR3 loop is CASSTPGLDSYNEQFF. The DNA of the CDR3 is TGTGCCAGCAGCACTCCGGGACTAGATTCCTACAATGAGCAGTTCTTC.

This clone was counted a few times. This chain connects TRBV19 to TRBJ1-5; no definite D call. The germline V and J ends were trimmed by 1 base and 7 bases, with 11 bases remaining between them. From germline, CDR1 is LNHDA and CDR2 SQIVND (reference sequence). The CDR3 is made up of 14 amino acids. In DNA form, the CDR3 reads TGTGCCAGTAGTATAGTTGCAGGCCGGCAGCCCCAGCATTTT. The encoded protein is CASSIVAGRQPQHF. The full variable domain, its missing parts supplied by reference TRBV19 and TRBJ1-5, is DGGITQSPKYLFRKEGQNVTLSCEQNLNHDAMYWYRQDPGQGLRLIYYSQIVNDFQKGDIAEGYSVSREKKESFPLTVTSAQKNPTAFYLCASSIVAGRQPQHFGDGTRLSIL.

The chain combines TRBV6-5 with TRBJ2-7; D gene unclear. The CDR3 sequence is 13 residues long. Germline CDR1 and CDR2: MNHEY and SVGAGI. V was clipped by 7 bases and J by 6 bases, with 16 bases between them. The CDR3 coding sequence is TGTGCCAGCACCCACCCCGGTAGTGGCGAGCAGTACTTC. It is translated as CASTHPGSGEQYF.

The genes are TRBV18 and TRBJ2-5, with D tentatively TRBD1 or TRBD2 (6 bases each). The CDR3 extends over 15 amino acids. V lost 4 bases, J lost 2 bases, and 14 bases lay in between. Germline V gene data show CDR1 as KGHSH and CDR2 as LQKENI. CDR3 sequence (DNA): TGTGCCAGCTCACTCCTCACAGGGACTCAAGAGACCCAGTACTTC. It encodes CASSLLTGTQETQYF.

This sequence joins TRBV27 and TRBJ2-5, with D perhaps TRBD1 (5 bases). The CDR3 sequence is 13 residues long. Between the trimmed V and J ends, which lost 4 bases and 3 bases, there was a span of 9 bases. Germline CDR1 reads MNHEY; CDR2 reads SMNVEV (reference sequence). This CDR3 is CASSWGGEETQYF. The CDR3 DNA reads as TGTGCCAGCAGTTGGGGCGGTGAAGAGACCCAGTACTTC.

The chain combines TRBV5-1 with TRBJ2-1, with TRBD1 identical over 8 bases. The CDR3 loop spans 14 amino acids. V trimming: 4 bases; J trimming: 6 bases; junction bases outside the gene matches: 6. Germline lookup yields CDR1 SGHRS and CDR2 YFSETQ. CDR3 coding DNA: TGCGCCAGCAGCACCGGACAGGGAACCAATGAGCAGTTCTTC. As protein: CASSTGQGTNEQFF.

The rearrangement uses TRBV7-2 and TRBJ1-5; no firm D call. This CDR3 spans 14 amino acids. Germline V gives CDR1 SGHTA, CDR2 FQGNSA. Trimming cost V 2 bases and J 0 bases, with 5 bases left between them. In DNA, the CDR3 is TGTGCCAGCAGCTTATCATATAGCAATCAGCCCCAGCATTTT. Its translation is CASSLSYSNQPQHF.

This clone was seen only once. The CDR3 region has the DNA TGTGCCAGCAGTTTAGGGGACAGGGTGGTTCAGCCCCAGCATTTT. Translating gives CASSLGDRVVQPQHF. The chain couples TRBV28 to TRBJ1-5, with 9 bases matching TRBD1. The CDR3 is made up of 15 amino acids. J was trimmed by 6 bases and V by 2 bases; bases with no gene match: 5. Per germline, CDR1 MDHEN and CDR2 SYDVKM.

J is TRBJ1-3 and V is TRBV7-9; weak D call: TRBD1 (6 bases). Trimming removed 5 bases at V and 1 base at J, with 12 bases between. Germline V CDR1 and CDR2: SEHNR, FQNEAQ (reference sequence). The CDR3 sequence is 15 residues long. The CDR3 protein is CASSRATGSGNTIYF. The DNA of the CDR3 is TGTGCCAGCAGCCGAGCCACAGGGTCTGGAAACACCATATATTTT.

J is TRBJ1-1 and V is TRBV19, with 8 bases lining up with TRBD1. V gave up 3 bases and J gave up 4 bases; unmatched junction bases: 7. There are 15 residues in the CDR3. The germline gives CDR1 LNHDA, CDR2 SQIVND (reference sequence). In nucleotides, the CDR3 is TGTGCCAGTAGTATCCAGGGGGCGGCTGTCACTGAAGCTTTCTTT. Its protein is CASSIQGAAVTEAFF.

The chain recombines TRBV9 with TRBJ2-1; 11 bases are a match to TRBD2. Germline V gene data show CDR1 as SGDLS and CDR2 as YYNGEE. The CDR3 sequence is 16 residues long. The V and J ends lost 0 bases and 7 bases, in that order; junction bases with no gene match: 6. The CDR3 DNA reads TGTGCCAGCAGCGTAGGGGGACTAGCGGCCTTAAATGAGCAGTTCTTC. The encoded protein is CASSVGGLAALNEQFF. Variable domain in full (rest from reference TRBV9 and TRBJ2-1): DSGVTQTPKHLITATGQRVTLRCSPRSGDLSVYWYQQSLDQGLQFLIQYYNGEERAKGNILERFSAQQFPDLHSELNLSSLELGDSALYFCASSVGGLAALNEQFFGPGTRLTVL.

This chain joins TRBV9 and TRBJ2-3; TRBD1 matches 9 bases. CDR3 length: 16 amino acids. The germline CDR1 and CDR2 sequences are SGDLS and YYNGEE. J was trimmed by 2 bases and V by 3 bases; bases with no gene match: 7. DNA of the CDR3: TGTGCCAGCAGCGCACGGACAGGGGAACTCACAGATACGCAGTATTTT. It is translated as CASSARTGELTDTQYF.